This T cell receptor (beta chain) was profiled in a study of Tregs in tolerant kidney transplant recipients. The repertoire was sequenced with immunoSEQ multiplex PCR; TCRdb's copy has only in-frame clones and lacks some. The sample records fewer than 100,000 clones, roughly 90% being singletons. Regarding this clone: Its antigen is unidentified.

CD4+CD25+CD127- Tregs, CD4+CD25- non-Tregs, CD4 and CD8 cells were sorted. Study results and limitations: Activated donor B cell expansion appeared to reveal the most relevant donor-specific TCRbeta repertoire.

CDR1 is SGHTA and CDR2 is FQGNSA in the germline V gene. Trimming pared 1 base from V and 6 bases from J, leaving 10 bases between. The CDR3 spans 13 residues. The rearrangement joins TRBV7-2 to TRBJ2-7, with D possibly being TRBD2 (6 bases). This receptor was obtained from a human donor who received a combined kidney and bone marrow transplant. This sample comprised Tregs from blood, obtained before the transplant. The CDR3 sequence: CASSLVGGTEQYF. The CDR3, as DNA: TGTGCCAGCAGCTTAGTAGGCGGGACCGAGCAGTACTTC.